The rows below give T cell receptor beta chains drawn from one sample of a study of lymphopenia after photon versus proton radiotherapy. Profiling relied on immunoSEQ multiplex PCR, and the TCRdb table lists in-frame clones only, not all of them. Here the sample spans about 62,000 clones, 87% being singletons. The starting material was peripheral blood, obtained from a patient treated with proton-based radiotherapy. The receptors come from an elderly man with esophageal cancer. Each CDR3 is given with its conserved first and last residue. D genes are given only for firm matches. Some rows have no size entry. The others give once, few or many, or a class for an expanded clone.

j_gene | d_gene | abundance | v_gene | CDR3nt | CDR3aa
TRBJ2-1 | NA | NA | TRBV30 | TGTGCCTGGAACGTGGGGATGAGCTCCTACAATGAGCAGTTCTTC | CAWNVGMSSYNEQFF
TRBJ2-7 | NA | NA | TRBV4-2 | TGTGCCAGCAGCCAAGTGGACAGTTCCTACGAGCAGTACTTC | CASSQVDSSYEQYF
TRBJ2-1 | NA | NA | TRBV4-1 | TGCGCCAGCAGCCAGAGGGGCTCCTACAATGAGCAGTTCTTC | CASSQRGSYNEQFF
TRBJ1-2 | NA | NA | TRBV2 | TGTGCCAGCAGTGTGGGGCTCTATGGCTACACCTTC | CASSVGLYGYTF
TRBJ2-1 | TRBD2 | NA | TRBV6-6 | TGTGCCAGCAGGAGGACTAGCATATACAATGAGCAGTTCTTC | CASRRTSIYNEQFF
TRBJ1-2 | TRBD1 | NA | TRBV7-9 | TGTGCCAGCAGCTTCCGACAGGGGGCGGGTGGCTACACCTTC | CASSFRQGAGGYTF
TRBJ1-2 | NA | once | TRBV10-3 | TGTGCCATCAGTTCCCAGGGAGTAGAGGGCTACACCTTC | CAISSQGVEGYTF
TRBJ1-1 | NA | NA | TRBV4-3 | TGCGCCAGCAGCCAGCGGGACGGGGAAGCTTTCTTT | CASSQRDGEAFF
TRBJ1-1 | NA | NA | TRBV10-1 | TGCGCCAGCAGTGAGTATGGGGAGGGCACTGAAGCTTTCTTT | CASSEYGEGTEAFF
TRBJ1-5 | NA | NA | TRBV12-2 | TGTGCAAGTCGCTCCCGGGGACAGGGAGCGGGCAATCAGCCCCAGCATTTT | CASRSRGQGAGNQPQHF
TRBJ2-2 | TRBD1 | NA | TRBV30 | TGTGCCTGGAGTAGGGAGACAGGGGACCCCGCGAACACCGGGGAGCTGTTTTTT | CAWSRETGDPANTGELFF
TRBJ1-1 | NA | NA | TRBV2 | TGTGCCAGCAGCCCCGAGGGGAGGATGATGGGCACTGAAGCTTTCTTT | CASSPEGRMMGTEAFF
TRBJ1-3 | NA | NA | TRBV14 | TGTGCCAGCAGCCAAGAAGCGGTGACAACTGGAAACACCATATATTTT | CASSQEAVTTGNTIYF
TRBJ2-7 | NA | NA | TRBV27 | TGTGCCAGCAGGGGCCGCGGTCTCTACGAGCAGTACTTC | CASRGRGLYEQYF
TRBJ2-5 | TRBD2 | NA | TRBV7-9 | TGTGCCAGCAGCGTAGCGGGAGGGCGTGAGACCCAGTACTTC | CASSVAGGRETQYF
TRBJ1-1 | NA | NA | TRBV10-3 | TGTGCCATGTCGAGGGGGACAAGTATGAACACTGAAGCTTTCTTT | CAMSRGTSMNTEAFF
TRBJ1-5 | NA | NA | TRBV30 | TGTGCCTGGAGTTCCAGGGGAGAGCAGCCCCAGCATTTT | CAWSSRGEQPQHF
TRBJ2-6 | NA | NA | TRBV4-3 | TGCGCCAGCAGCCAAGTCCCCCGGAGCTCTGGGGCCAACGTCCTGACTTTC | CASSQVPRSSGANVLTF
TRBJ1-5 | NA | NA | TRBV6-5 | TGTGCCAGCAGTATTACAGGGTACAATCAGCCCCAGCATTTT | CASSITGYNQPQHF
TRBJ1-1 | NA | NA | TRBV7-6 | TGTGCCAGCAGCTTATCGTCGGGAGGGGATGAAGCTTTCTTT | CASSLSSGGDEAFF
TRBJ2-7 | NA | NA | TRBV19 | TGTGCCAGTAGTTTCGCGGATTACTCCTACGAGCAGTACTTC | CASSFADYSYEQYF
TRBJ2-1 | NA | NA | TRBV19 | TGTGCCAGTAGTCGGGCGGGACGATCCCTCCTCAATGAGCAGTTCTTC | CASSRAGRSLLNEQFF
TRBJ2-1 | NA | NA | TRBV7-8 | TGTGCCAGCAGCTTAAATAGGGGGGATGAGCAGTTCTTC | CASSLNRGDEQFF
TRBJ2-2 | NA | once | TRBV7-2 | TGTGCCAGCAGCTTACAAGGCACCGGGGAGCTGTTTTTT | CASSLQGTGELFF
TRBJ2-2 | NA | NA | TRBV9 | TGTGCCAGCAGCGTACGGGGGTCGAACACCGGGGAGCTGTTTTTT | CASSVRGSNTGELFF
TRBJ2-7 | NA | NA | TRBV7-9 | TGTGCCAGCAGCTTACTTACCGGGTCCCTCTCCTACGAGCAGTACTTC | CASSLLTGSLSYEQYF
TRBJ2-3 | NA | few | TRBV6-5 | TGTGCCAGCAGTTACTCGGTAGCCTTACGCACAGATACGCAGTATTTT | CASSYSVALRTDTQYF
TRBJ2-7 | TRBD1 | NA | TRBV19 | TGTGCCAGTAGTCTACGGACAGGGAAGGGATACGAGCAGTACTTC | CASSLRTGKGYEQYF
TRBJ1-5 | NA | few | TRBV7-9 | TGTGCCAGCAGCTCTACGGGCCGGGGGAATCAGCCCCAGCATTTT | CASSSTGRGNQPQHF
TRBJ1-4 | TRBD1 | NA | TRBV10-3 | TGTGCCACCAGGGGGGTCTCTAATGAAAAACTGTTTTTT | CATRGVSNEKLFF
TRBJ1-2 | TRBD1 | NA | TRBV4-3 | TGCGCCAGCAGCCAACGCGGGACAGGGGGTGGCTACACCTTC | CASSQRGTGGGYTF